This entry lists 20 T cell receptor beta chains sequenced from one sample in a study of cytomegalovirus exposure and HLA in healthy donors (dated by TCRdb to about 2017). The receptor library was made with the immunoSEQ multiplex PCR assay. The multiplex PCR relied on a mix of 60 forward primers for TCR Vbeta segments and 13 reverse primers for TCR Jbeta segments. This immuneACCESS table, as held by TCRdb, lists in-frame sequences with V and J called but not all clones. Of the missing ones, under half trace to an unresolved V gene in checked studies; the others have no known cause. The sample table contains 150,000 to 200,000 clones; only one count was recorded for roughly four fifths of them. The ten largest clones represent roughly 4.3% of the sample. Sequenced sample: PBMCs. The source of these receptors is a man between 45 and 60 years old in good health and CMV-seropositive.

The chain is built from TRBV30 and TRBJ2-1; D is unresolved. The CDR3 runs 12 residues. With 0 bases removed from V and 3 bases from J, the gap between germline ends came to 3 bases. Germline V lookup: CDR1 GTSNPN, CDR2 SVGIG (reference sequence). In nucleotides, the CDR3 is TGTGCCTGGAGTGTCCTCTACAATGAGCAGTTCTTC. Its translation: CAWSVLYNEQFF. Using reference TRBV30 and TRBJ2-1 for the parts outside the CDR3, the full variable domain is SQTIHQWPATLVQPVGSPLSLECTVEGTSNPNLYWYRQAAGRGLQLLFYSVGIGQISSEVPQNLSASRPQDRQFILSSKKLLLSDSGFYLCAWSVLYNEQFFGPGTRLTVL.

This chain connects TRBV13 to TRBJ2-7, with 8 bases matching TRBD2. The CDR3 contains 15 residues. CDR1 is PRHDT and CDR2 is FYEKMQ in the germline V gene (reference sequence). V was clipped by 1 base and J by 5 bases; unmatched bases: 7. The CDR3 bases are TGTGCCAGCAGCTTAGCGATTAGCGGGGCCGACGAGCAGTACTTC. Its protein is CASSLAISGADEQYF.

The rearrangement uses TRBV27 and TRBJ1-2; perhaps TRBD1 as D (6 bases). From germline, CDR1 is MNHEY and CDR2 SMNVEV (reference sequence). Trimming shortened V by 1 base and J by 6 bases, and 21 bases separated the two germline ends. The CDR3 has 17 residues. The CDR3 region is CASSLLGTLQIGDGYTF. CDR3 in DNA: TGTGCCAGCAGTTTATTGGGGACACTCCAAATTGGGGATGGCTACACCTTC.

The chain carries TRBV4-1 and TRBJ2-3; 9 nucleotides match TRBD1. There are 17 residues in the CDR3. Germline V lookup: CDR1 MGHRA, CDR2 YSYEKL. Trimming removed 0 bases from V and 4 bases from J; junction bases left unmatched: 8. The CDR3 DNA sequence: TGCGCCAGCAGCCAAGATTTTCGGACAGGGGACGCAGATACGCAGTATTTT. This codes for CASSQDFRTGDADTQYF.

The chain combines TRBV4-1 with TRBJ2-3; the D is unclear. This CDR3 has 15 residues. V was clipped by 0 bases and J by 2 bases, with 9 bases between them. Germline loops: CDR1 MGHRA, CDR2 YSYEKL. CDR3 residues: CASSQDERPTDTQYF. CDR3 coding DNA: TGCGCCAGCAGCCAAGATGAGCGACCCACAGATACGCAGTATTTT.

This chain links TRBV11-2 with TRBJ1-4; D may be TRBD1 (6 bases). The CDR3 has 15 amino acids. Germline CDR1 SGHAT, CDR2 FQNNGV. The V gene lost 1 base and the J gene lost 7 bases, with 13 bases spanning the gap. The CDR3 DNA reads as TGTGCCAGCAGCTTAGTAAGGCAGGGGATTGAAAAACTGTTTTTT. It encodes CASSLVRQGIEKLFF.

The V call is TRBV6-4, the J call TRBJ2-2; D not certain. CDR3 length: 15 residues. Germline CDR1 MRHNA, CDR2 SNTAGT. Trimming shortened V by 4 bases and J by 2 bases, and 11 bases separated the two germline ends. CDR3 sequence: CASSVDSSNTGELFF. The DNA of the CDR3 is TGTGCCAGCAGTGTCGATAGCAGTAACACCGGGGAGCTGTTTTTT.

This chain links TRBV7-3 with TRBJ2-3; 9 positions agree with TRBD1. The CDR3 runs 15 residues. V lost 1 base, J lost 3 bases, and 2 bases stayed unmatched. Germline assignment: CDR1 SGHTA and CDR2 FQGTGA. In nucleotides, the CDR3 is TGTGCCAGCAGCTTAATCGGACAGGGGACAGATACGCAGTATTTT. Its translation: CASSLIGQGTDTQYF.

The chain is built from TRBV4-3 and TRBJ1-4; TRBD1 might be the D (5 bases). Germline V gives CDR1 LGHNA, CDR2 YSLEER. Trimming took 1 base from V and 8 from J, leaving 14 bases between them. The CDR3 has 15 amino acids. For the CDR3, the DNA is TGCGCCAGCAGCCAAGTGGGAGGGGTTGGGGAAAAACTGTTTTTT. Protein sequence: CASSQVGGVGEKLFF.

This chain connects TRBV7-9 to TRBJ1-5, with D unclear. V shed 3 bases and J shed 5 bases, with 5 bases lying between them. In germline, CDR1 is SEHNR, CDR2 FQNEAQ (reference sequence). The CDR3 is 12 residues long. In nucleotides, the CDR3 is TGTGCCAGCAGCTTCTCCGATCAGCCCCAGCATTTT. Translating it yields CASSFSDQPQHF.

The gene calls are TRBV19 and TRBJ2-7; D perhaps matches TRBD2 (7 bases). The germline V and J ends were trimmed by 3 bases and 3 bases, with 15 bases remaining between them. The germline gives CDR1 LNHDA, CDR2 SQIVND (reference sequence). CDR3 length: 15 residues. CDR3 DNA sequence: TGTGCCAGTAGTATCGCGGGGGCTAGCGGCTACGAGCAGTACTTC. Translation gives CASSIAGASGYEQYF.

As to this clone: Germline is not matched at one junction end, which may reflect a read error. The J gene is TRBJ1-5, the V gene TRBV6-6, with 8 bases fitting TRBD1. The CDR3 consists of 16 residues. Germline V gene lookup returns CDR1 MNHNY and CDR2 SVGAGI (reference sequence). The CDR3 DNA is TGTGCCAGCAGTTACACGGCGGGACAGGTCAATCAGCCCCGGCATTTT. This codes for CASSYTAGQVNQPRHF.

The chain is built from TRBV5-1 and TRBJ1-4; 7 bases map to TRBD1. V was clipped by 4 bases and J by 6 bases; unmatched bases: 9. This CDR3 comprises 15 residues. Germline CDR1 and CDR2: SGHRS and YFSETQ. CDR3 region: CASSIRQGFDEKLFF. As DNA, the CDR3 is TGCGCCAGCAGCATTAGACAGGGATTTGATGAAAAACTGTTTTTT. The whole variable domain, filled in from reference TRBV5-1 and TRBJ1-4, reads KAGVTQTPRYLIKTRGQQVTLSCSPISGHRSVSWYQQTPGQGLQFLFEYFSETQRNKGNFPGRFSGRQFSNSRSEMNVSTLELGDSALYLCASSIRQGFDEKLFFGSGTQLSVL.

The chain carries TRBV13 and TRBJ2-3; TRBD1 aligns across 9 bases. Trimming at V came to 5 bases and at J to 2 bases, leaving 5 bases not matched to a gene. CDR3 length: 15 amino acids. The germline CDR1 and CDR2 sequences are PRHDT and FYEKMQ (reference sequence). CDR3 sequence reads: CASSPRTGATDTQYF. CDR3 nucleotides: TGTGCCAGCAGCCCGCGGACAGGGGCCACAGATACGCAGTATTTT. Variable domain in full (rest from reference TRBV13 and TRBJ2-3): AAGVIQSPRHLIKEKRETATLKCYPIPRHDTVYWYQQGPGQDPQFLISFYEKMQSDKGSIPDRFSAQQFSDYHSELNMSSLELGDSALYFCASSPRTGATDTQYFGPGTRLTVL.

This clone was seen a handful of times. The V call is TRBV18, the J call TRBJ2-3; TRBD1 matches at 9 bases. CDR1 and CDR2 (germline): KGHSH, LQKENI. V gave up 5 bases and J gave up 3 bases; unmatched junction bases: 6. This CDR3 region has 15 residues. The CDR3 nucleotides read TGTGCCAGCTCAAGATCGACAGGGGGAACAGATACGCAGTATTTT. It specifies CASSRSTGGTDTQYF.

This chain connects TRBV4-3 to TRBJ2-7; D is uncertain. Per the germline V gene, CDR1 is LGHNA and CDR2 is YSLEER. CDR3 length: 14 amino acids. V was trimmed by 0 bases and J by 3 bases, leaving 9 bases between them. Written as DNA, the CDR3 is TGCGCCAGCAGCCAAGAGGCAGGCCTCTACGAGCAGTACTTC. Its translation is CASSQEAGLYEQYF.

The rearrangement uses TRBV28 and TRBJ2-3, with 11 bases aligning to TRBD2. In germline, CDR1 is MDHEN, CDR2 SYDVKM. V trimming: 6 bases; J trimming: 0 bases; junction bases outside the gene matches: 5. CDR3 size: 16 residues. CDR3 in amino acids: CASRGGTSGSTDTQYF. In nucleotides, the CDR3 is TGTGCCAGCAGGGGCGGGACTAGCGGTAGCACAGATACGCAGTATTTT.

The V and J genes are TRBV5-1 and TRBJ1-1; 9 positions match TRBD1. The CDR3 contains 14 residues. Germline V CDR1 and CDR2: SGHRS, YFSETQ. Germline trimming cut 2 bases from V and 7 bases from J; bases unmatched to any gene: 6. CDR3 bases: TGCGCCAGCAGCTTCTGGGACAGGGCCGATGAAGCTTTCTTT. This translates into CASSFWDRADEAFF.

The CDR3 DNA reads TGTGCCAGTAGTATCCGTGGGCAATCCGAGCAGTACTTC. Translated: CASSIRGQSEQYF. The chain carries TRBV19 and TRBJ2-7; no clear D. The V end lost 3 bases, the J end lost 6 bases, and 12 bases lay between the germline ends. The CDR3 has 13 residues. The germline V gene encodes CDR1 LNHDA and CDR2 SQIVND (reference sequence). The full variable domain, its missing parts supplied by reference TRBV19 and TRBJ2-7, is DGGITQSPKYLFRKEGQNVTLSCEQNLNHDAMYWYRQDPGQGLRLIYYSQIVNDFQKGDIAEGYSVSREKKESFPLTVTSAQKNPTAFYLCASSIRGQSEQYFGPGTRLTVT.

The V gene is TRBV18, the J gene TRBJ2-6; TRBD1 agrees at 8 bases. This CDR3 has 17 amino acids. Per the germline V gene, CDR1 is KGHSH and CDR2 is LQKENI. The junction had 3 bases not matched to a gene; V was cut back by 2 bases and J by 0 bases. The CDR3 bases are TGTGCCAGCTCACCAGGGACAGGTTCCTCTGGGGCCAACGTCCTGACTTTC. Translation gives CASSPGTGSSGANVLTF. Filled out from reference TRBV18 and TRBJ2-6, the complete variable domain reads NAGVMQNPRHLVRRRGQEARLRCSPMKGHSHVYWYRQLPEEGLKFMVYLQKENIIDESGMPKERFSAEFPKEGPSILRIQQVVRGDSAAYFCASSPGTGSSGANVLTFGAGSRLTVL.